This TCR beta chain was sequenced during a study of T cells in Graves' hyperthyroidism and ophthalmopathy. Findings of the study overall: Ophthalmopathy got predicted by the model a median about 6.5 months before its onset. Patients with ophthalmopathy were separated from those with stable hyperthyroidism by a 13 V-J model.

Amplification yielded TCR beta CDR3 regions, with RNA transcripts as the source. The HTBI primer set was used in a first-round RT-PCR of the TCR CDR3. TCRdb used MiXCR to reprocess the multiplex PCR reads, holding one entry per CDR3 protein. The sample yields a few hundred thousand distinct CDR3 sequences, about 15% seen once. On this clonotype itself: Its target is unknown.

CDR3 length equals 15 residues. Germline loops: CDR1 DFQATT, CDR2 SNEGSKA (reference sequence). V was clipped by 3 bases and J by 2 bases, with 15 bases between them. The source is a woman aged 25 to 39 with Graves' hyperthyroidism. This chain links TRBV20-1 with TRBJ2-3; D ambiguous. The sequencing sample was made of blood. CDR3 in amino acids: CSASYSIPITDTQYF. In DNA form, the CDR3 reads TGCAGTGCTAGTTACAGCATCCCCATCACAGATACGCAGTATTTT.